The present T cell receptor beta chain was sequenced within a study of blood T cell repertoires in COVID-19. Study-wide background: The analysed material was cDNA or gDNA that came from T cells, B-cell-depleted T cells, or PBMCs.

Methods used by the authors: Estimated nucleated cell counts came from reference gene primer amplification. Here immunoSEQ multiplex PCR was the method, and the copy in TCRdb shows in-frame clones only, minus some. V and J calls plus clone size are reproduced from that table; the DNA served to infer D and trimming. This sample has 250,000 to 350,000 clones, with under 90% found just once. Participant reports of clinical history set cohort assignment. Trimming pared 5 bases from V and 6 bases from J, leaving 19 bases between. Germline V CDR1 and CDR2: MNHEY, SMNVEV (reference sequence). CDR3 size: 16 residues.

This TCR was recovered from a woman aged 18-35 years who had recovered from COVID-19. The genes are TRBV27 and TRBJ2-2; TRBD1 might be the D (6 bases). The sequencing sample was made of PBMCs or T cells enriched from blood (not recorded which). The CDR3 sequence: CASSPRTDTDPGELFF. The CDR3 DNA reads TGTGCCAGCAGTCCCCGGACAGATACAGACCCCGGGGAGCTGTTTTTT.